This T cell receptor (beta chain) was sequenced for a study of T cells in Graves' hyperthyroidism and ophthalmopathy. Findings and caveats of the study: Ophthalmopathy was told apart from stable hyperthyroidism by a 13 V-J model. Most clonotypes expanded in thyroid above 0.001 were likewise present in blood.

Germline CDR1 is MNHEY and CDR2 is SVGAGI. The CDR3 loop spans 15 amino acids. Researchers amplified the TCR beta CDR3 regions from RNA transcripts. First-round RT-PCR with HTBI primers amplified the TCR CDR3 region. Each CDR3 protein gets one entry after TCRdb re-called the multiplex PCR reads with MiXCR. The table includes roughly 380,000 distinct CDR3 sequences, less than 20% detected once. Comment on this clonotype: What it recognizes is unknown. An end of the junction does not agree with germline; a read error may underlie this.

The V gene is TRBV6-5, the J gene TRBJ1-2; D gene ambiguous. The sequence was collected from a middle-aged woman with Graves' ophthalmopathy. The specimen sequenced was blood. In DNA, the CDR3 is TGTGCCAGCGGTTACTCGGCAGCCACAAACTATGGCCACACCTTC. It translates to CASGYSAATNYGHTF.